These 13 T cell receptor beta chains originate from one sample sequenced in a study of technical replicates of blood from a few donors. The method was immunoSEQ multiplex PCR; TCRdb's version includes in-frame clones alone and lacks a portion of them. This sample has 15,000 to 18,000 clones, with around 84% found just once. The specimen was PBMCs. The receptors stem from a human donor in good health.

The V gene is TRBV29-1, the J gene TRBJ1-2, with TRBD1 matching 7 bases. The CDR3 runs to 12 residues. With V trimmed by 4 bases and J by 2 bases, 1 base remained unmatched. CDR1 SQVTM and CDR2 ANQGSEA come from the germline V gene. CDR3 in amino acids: CSVGTGNYGYTF. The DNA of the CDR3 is TGCAGCGTTGGGACAGGAAACTATGGCTACACCTTC.

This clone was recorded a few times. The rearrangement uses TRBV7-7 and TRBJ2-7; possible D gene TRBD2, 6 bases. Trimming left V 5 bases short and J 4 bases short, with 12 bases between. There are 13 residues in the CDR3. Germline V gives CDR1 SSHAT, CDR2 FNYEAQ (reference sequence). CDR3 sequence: CASSTGLKYEQYF. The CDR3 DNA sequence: TGTGCCAGCAGCACGGGACTGAAATACGAGCAGTACTTC.

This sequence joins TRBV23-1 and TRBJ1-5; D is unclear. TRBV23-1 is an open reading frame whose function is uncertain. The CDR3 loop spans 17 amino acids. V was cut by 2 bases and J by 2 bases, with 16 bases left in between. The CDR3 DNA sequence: TGCGCCAGCAGTCAAGCCCAGGAGGTGGTCGGCAATCAGCCCCAGCATTTT. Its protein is CASSQAQEVVGNQPQHF.

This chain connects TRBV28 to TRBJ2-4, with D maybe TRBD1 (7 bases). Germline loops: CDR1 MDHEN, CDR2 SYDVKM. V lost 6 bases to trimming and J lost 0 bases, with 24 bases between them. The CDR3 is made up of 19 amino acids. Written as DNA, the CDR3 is TGTGCCAGCAGACCCCAGACAGGGAAAAGGGGACTAGCCAAAAACATTCAGTACTTC. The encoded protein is CASRPQTGKRGLAKNIQYF.

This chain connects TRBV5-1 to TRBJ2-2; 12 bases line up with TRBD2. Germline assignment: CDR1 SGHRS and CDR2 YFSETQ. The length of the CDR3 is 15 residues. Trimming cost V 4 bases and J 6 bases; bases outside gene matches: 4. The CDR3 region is CASSPLAGGAGELFF. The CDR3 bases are TGCGCCAGCAGCCCGCTAGCGGGAGGGGCCGGGGAGCTGTTTTTT.

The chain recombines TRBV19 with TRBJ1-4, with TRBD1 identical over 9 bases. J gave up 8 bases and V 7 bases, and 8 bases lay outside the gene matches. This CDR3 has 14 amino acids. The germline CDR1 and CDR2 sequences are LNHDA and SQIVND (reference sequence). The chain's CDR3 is CASTMGTGSEKLFF. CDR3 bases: TGTGCCAGTACCATGGGGACAGGGAGCGAAAAACTGTTTTTT. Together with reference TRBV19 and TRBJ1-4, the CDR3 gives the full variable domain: DGGITQSPKYLFRKEGQNVTLSCEQNLNHDAMYWYRQDPGQGLRLIYYSQIVNDFQKGDIAEGYSVSREKKESFPLTVTSAQKNPTAFYLCASTMGTGSEKLFFGSGTQLSVL.

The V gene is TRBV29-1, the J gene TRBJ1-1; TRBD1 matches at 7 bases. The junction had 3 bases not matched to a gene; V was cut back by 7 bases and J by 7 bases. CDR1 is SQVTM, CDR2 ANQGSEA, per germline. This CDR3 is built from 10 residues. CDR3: CSARDSEAFF. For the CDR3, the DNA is TGCAGCGCCCGGGACAGTGAAGCTTTCTTT.

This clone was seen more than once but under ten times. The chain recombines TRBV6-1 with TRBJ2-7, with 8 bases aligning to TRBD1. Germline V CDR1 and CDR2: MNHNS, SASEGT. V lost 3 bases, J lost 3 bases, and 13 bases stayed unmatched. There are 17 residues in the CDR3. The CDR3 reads CASSEIQSGQDFYEQYF. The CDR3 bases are TGTGCCAGCAGTGAGATCCAATCGGGACAGGACTTCTACGAGCAGTACTTC.

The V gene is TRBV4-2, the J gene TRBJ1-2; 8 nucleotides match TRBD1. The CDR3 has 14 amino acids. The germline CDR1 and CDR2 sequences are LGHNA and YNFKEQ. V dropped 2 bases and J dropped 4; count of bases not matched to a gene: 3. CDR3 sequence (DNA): TGTGCCAGCAGCCAACAAGACAGGGGCTATGGCTACACCTTC. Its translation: CASSQQDRGYGYTF.

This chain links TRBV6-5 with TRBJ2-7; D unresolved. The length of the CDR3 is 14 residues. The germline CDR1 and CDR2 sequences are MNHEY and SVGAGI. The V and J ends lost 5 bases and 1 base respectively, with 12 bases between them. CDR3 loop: CASSSLGQSYEQYF. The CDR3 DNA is TGTGCCAGCAGTAGCCTGGGCCAGTCCTACGAGCAGTACTTC.

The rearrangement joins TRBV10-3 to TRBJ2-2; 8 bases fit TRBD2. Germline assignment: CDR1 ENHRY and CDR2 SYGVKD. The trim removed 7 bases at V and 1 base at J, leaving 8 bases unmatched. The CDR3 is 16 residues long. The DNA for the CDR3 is TGTGCCATCAAGAAACTAGCGGATATGAACACCGGGGAGCTGTTTTTT. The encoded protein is CAIKKLADMNTGELFF.

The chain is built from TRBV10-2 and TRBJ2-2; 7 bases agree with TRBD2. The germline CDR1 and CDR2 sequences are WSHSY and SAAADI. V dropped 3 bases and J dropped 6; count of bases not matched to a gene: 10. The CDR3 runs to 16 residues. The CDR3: CASSEIGGSRAGELFF. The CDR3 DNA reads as TGCGCCAGCAGTGAAATAGGCGGGAGTAGGGCCGGGGAGCTGTTTTTT.

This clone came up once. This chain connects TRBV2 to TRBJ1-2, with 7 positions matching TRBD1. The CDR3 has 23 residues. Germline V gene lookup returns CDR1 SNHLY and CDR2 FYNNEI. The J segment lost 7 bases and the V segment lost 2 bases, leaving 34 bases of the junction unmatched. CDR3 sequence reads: CASSENLRGSWGQIILTMLGYTF. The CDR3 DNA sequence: TGTGCCAGCAGTGAAAATCTGAGGGGTAGCTGGGGACAGATTATTTTAACTATGCTTGGCTACACCTTC.